Sequencing of this TCR beta chain was carried out in a study of blood T cell repertoires in COVID-19. Study context: Sources were T cells, B-cell-depleted T cells, or PBMCs; the material itself was cDNA or gDNA.

Here immunoSEQ multiplex PCR was the method, and the copy in TCRdb shows in-frame clones only, minus some. The sample shows roughly 350,000 clones, 88% of them seen only once. Germline V gene data show CDR1 as MNHEY and CDR2 as SMNVEV (reference sequence). This CDR3 spans 14 amino acids. J lost 3 bases, V lost 7 bases, and 6 bases had no gene match. This chain connects TRBV27 to TRBJ1-1, with 9 bases fitting TRBD1. The clonotype was recovered from a woman aged 70-85 years with COVID-19, enrolled during active disease. Sequencing input: peripheral blood. The CDR3 loop reads CASTGTGRYTEAFF. Here the CDR3 DNA reads TGTGCCAGCACCGGGACAGGGCGGTACACTGAAGCTTTCTTT.